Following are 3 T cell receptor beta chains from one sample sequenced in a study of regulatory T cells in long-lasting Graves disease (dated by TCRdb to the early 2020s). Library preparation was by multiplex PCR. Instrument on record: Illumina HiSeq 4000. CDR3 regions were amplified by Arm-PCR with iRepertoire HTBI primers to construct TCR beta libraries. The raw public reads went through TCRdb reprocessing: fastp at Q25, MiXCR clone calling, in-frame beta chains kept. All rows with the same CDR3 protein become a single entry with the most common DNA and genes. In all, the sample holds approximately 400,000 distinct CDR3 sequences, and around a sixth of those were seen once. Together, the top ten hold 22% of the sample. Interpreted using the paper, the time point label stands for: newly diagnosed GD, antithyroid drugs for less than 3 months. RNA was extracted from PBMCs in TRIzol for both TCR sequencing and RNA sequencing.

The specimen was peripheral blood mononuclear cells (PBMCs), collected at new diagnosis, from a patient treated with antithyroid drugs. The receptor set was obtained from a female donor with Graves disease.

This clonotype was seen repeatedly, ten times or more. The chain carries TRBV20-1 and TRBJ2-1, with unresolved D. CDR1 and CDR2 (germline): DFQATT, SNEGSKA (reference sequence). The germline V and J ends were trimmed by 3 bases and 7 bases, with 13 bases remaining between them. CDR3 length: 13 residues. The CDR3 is CSASPHKVNEQFF. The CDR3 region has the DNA TGCAGTGCTAGTCCTCATAAGGTTAATGAGCAGTTCTTC.

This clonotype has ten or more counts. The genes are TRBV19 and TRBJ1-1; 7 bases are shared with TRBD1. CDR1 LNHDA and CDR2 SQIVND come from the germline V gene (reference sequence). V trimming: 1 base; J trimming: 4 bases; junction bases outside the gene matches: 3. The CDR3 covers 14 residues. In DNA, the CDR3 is TGTGCCAGTAGTATAGGACAGGGACGCACTGAAGCTTTCTTT. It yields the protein CASSIGQGRTEAFF.

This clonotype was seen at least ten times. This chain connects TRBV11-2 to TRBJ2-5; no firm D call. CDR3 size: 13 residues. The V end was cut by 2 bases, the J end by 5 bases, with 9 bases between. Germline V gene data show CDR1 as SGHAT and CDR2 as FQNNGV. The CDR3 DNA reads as TGTGCCAGCAGCTTACCGTCACAGGAGACCCAGTACTTC. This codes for CASSLPSQETQYF.